This T cell receptor (beta chain) derives from a study of blood T cell repertoires in COVID-19. With V trimmed by 5 bases and J by 3 bases, 12 bases remained unmatched. There are 17 residues in the CDR3. From germline, CDR1 is SGHRS and CDR2 YFSETQ. Only in-frame clones appear in the TCRdb table, and some are missing; sequencing was by immunoSEQ multiplex PCR. This table holds about 330,000 clones, around nine tenths found once. This receptor was taken from a man aged 25-45 years who had recovered from COVID-19. The chain joins TRBV5-1 to TRBJ1-2; the match to TRBD1 covers 11 bases. Source material: PBMCs or T cells enriched from blood (not recorded which). CDR3 sequence: CASRSGTGGRRDYGYTF. The CDR3 nucleotides read TGCGCCAGCAGATCCGGGACAGGGGGTAGGAGGGACTATGGCTACACCTTC.